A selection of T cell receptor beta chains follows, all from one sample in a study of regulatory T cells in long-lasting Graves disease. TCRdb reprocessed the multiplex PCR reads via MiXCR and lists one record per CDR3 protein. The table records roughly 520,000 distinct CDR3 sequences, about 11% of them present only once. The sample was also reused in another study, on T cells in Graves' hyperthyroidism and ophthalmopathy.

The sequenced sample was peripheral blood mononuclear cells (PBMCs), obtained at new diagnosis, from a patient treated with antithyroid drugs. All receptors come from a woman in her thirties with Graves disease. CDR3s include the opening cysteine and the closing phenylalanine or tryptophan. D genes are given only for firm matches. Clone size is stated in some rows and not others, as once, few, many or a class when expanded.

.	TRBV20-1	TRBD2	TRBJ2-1	CSASRDSGSSYNEQFF	TGCAGTGCTAGCCGCGATAGCGGGAGCTCCTACAATGAGCAGTTCTTC
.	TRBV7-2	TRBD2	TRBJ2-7	CASSPLAGGEQYF	TGTGCCAGCAGCCCGCTAGCGGGTGGCGAGCAGTACTTC
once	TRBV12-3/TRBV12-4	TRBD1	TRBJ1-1	CASSWDRRGVGAFF	TGTGCCAGCAGTTGGGACAGGCGAGGAGTCGGGGCTTTCTTT
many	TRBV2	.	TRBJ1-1	CASSGGFWGTNTEAFF	TGTGCCAGCAGCGGAGGGTTTTGGGGAACGAACACTGAAGCTTTCTTT
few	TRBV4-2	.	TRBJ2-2	CASRQVTQDTGELFF	TGTGCCAGCAGGCAAGTAACACAGGACACCGGGGAGCTGTTTTTT
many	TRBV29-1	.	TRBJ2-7	CSVVQLYEQYF	TGCAGCGTTGTTCAACTCTACGAGCAGTACTTC
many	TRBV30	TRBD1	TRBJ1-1	CAWSFSTGRLPEAFF	TGTGCCTGGAGTTTTTCGACAGGGAGGTTGCCCGAAGCTTTCTTT
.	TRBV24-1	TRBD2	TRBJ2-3	CATSVASGSATQYF	TGTGCCACCAGTGTGGCTAGCGGGAGTGCTACGCAGTATTTT
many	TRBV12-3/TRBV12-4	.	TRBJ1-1	CASSLRVENTEAFF	TGTGCCAGCAGTTTAAGAGTCGAGAACACTGAAGCTTTCTTT
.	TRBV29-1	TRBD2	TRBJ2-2	CSVLAGPGELFF	TGCAGCGTACTAGCGGGACCCGGGGAGCTGTTTTTT
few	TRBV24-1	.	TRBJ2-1	CATSDYKGTGYSYNEQFF	TGTGCCACCAGTGACTACAAAGGGACCGGCTATTCCTACAATGAGCAGTTCTTC
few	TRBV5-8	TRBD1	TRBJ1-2	CASNFEQGVYGYTF	TGTGCCAGCAATTTCGAACAGGGGGTTTATGGCTACACCTTC
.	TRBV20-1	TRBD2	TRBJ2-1	CSARSGTSVYNEQFF	TGCAGTGCTAGATCCGGGACTAGCGTCTACAATGAGCAGTTCTTC
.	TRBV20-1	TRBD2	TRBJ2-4	CSATRDYNIQYF	TGCAGTGCGACCCGGGACTATAACATTCAGTACTTC
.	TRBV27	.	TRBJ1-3	CASSRRSGNTIYF	TGTGCCAGCAGTCGACGCTCAGGAAACACCATATATTTT
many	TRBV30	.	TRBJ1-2	CAWRAFPGLGHNYGYTF	TGTGCCTGGAGGGCTTTCCCTGGCCTGGGACATAACTATGGCTACACCTTC
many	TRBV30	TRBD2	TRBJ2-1	CAWSRRGVYNEQFF	TGTGCCTGGAGTAGGCGGGGGGTCTACAATGAGCAGTTCTTC
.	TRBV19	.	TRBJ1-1	CASSMDWGTEAFF	TGTGCCAGTAGTATGGACTGGGGCACTGAAGCTTTCTTT
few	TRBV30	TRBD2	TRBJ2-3	CAWSPTRTSGRGDTQYF	TGTGCCTGGAGTCCCACCCGGACTAGCGGGAGGGGGGATACGCAGTATTTT
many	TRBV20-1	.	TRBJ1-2	CSATTIGTTYGYTF	TGCAGTGCTACGACGATTGGGACGACCTATGGCTACACCTTC
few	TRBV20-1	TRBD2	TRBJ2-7	CSAQTPSGSYEQYF	TGCAGTGCTCAGACGCCTAGCGGCTCCTACGAGCAGTACTTC
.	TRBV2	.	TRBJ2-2	CVSRNRDTYTGELFF	TGTGTCAGCAGAAACCGGGACACCTACACCGGGGAGCTGTTTTTT
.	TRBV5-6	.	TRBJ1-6	CASSLPPDSPLHF	TGTGCCAGCAGCTTGCCCCCAGATTCACCCCTCCACTTT
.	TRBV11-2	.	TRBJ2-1	CASKRGQGNNEQFF	TGTGCCAGCAAAAGGGGCCAGGGGAACAATGAGCAGTTCTTC
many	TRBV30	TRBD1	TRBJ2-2	CAWSRDRGTGELFF	TGTGCCTGGAGCCGGGACAGGGGTACCGGGGAGCTGTTTTTT
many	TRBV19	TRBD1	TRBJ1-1	CASETGWKTEAFF	TGTGCCAGTGAGACAGGGTGGAAGACTGAAGCTTTCTTT
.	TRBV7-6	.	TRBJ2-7	CASSLGDIQGAYEQYF	TGTGCCAGCAGCCTTGGGGATATACAGGGAGCCTACGAGCAGTACTTC
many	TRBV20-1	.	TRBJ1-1	CSARIQRRGNTEAFF	TGCAGTGCTAGAATCCAAAGGAGAGGGAACACTGAAGCTTTCTTT
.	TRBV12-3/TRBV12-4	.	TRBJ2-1	CASSLWQGQGNEQFF	TGTGCCAGCAGTTTATGGCAGGGCCAGGGGAATGAGCAGTTCTTC
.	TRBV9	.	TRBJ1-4	CASSVSGVMDEKLFF	TGTGCCAGCAGCGTAAGTGGGGTAATGGATGAAAAACTGTTTTTT
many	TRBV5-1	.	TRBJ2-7	CASSTAGVSYEQYF	TGCGCCAGCTCAACTGCTGGGGTCTCCTACGAGCAGTACTTC
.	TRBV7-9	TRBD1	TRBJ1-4	CASSPPVDRDQKLFF	TGTGCCAGCAGCCCCCCGGTGGACAGGGATCAAAAACTGTTTTTT
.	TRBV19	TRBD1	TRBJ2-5	CASSPRQGSWEETQYF	TGTGCCAGTAGTCCTCGACAGGGTTCTTGGGAGGAGACCCAGTACTTC
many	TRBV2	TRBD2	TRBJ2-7	CASRMGLAGPAYEQYF	TGTGCCAGCAGGATGGGACTAGCGGGACCAGCCTACGAGCAGTACTTC
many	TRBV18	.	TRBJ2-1	CASSPVLPPYNEQFF	TGTGCCAGCTCACCGGTTCTTCCTCCCTACAATGAGCAGTTCTTC
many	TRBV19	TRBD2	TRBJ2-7	CASSIPGTSGSYEQYF	TGTGCCAGTAGTATCCCCGGGACTAGCGGCTCCTACGAGCAGTACTTC
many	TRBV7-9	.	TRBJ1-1	CASSLPSGPKNTEAFF	TGTGCCAGCAGCTTACCATCGGGACCGAAGAACACTGAAGCTTTCTTT
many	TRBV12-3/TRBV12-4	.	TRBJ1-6	CASSLRPGVDSPLHF	TGTGCCAGCAGTCTCAGACCAGGGGTAGATTCACCCCTCCACTTT
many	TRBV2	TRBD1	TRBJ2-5	CASSRPSGTGQETQYF	TGTGCCAGCAGTCGTCCCTCAGGGACAGGACAAGAGACCCAGTACTTC
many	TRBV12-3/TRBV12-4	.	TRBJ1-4	CASSWARTNEKLFF	TGTGCCAGCAGTTGGGCAAGAACTAATGAAAAACTGTTTTTT
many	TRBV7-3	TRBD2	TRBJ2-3	CASSPSGSADTQYF	TGTGCCAGCAGTCCTAGCGGGAGTGCAGATACGCAGTATTTT
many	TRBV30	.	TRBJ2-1	CAQSSYNEQFF	TGTGCGCAGAGCTCCTACAATGAGCAGTTCTTC
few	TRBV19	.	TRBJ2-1	CASSILRLVNYNEQFF	TGTGCCAGTAGTATCCTCAGACTCGTCAACTACAATGAGCAGTTCTTC
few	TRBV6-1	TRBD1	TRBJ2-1	CASSEDSGQGYNEQFF	TGTGCCAGCAGTGAAGACTCGGGACAGGGCTACAATGAGCAGTTCTTC
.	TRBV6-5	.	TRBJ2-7	CASSYPDYTGEQYF	TGTGCCAGCAGTTACCCGGACTATACGGGAGAGCAGTACTTC
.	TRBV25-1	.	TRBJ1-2	CASSELTGTAIYGYTF	TGTGCCAGCAGTGAATTAACCGGGACGGCCATCTATGGCTACACCTTC
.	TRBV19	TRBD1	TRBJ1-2	CASARQGYGYTF	TGTGCCAGTGCGAGACAGGGGTATGGCTACACCTTC
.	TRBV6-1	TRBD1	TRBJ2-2	CASSDLGTGSAGELFF	TGTGCCAGCAGTGACCTCGGGACAGGATCGGCCGGGGAGCTGTTTTTT
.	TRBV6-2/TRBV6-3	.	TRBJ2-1	CASSKRGSPEQFF	TGTGCCAGCAGCAAACGAGGCAGCCCGGAGCAGTTCTTC
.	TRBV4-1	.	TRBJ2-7	CASSQETRSSYEQYF	TGCGCCAGCAGCCAAGAAACTCGGAGCTCCTACGAGCAGTACTTC
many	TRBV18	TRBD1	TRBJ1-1	CASSSTGATEAFF	TGTGCCAGCAGTTCTACAGGGGCCACTGAAGCTTTCTTT
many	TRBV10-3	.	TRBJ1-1	CAISEEGGYTEAFF	TGTGCCATCAGTGAAGAGGGGGGATACACTGAAGCTTTCTTT
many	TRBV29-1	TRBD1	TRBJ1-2	CSVRTGPNYGYTF	TGCAGCGTCCGGACAGGGCCTAACTATGGCTACACCTTC
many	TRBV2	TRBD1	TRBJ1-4	CASSRDRGGEKLFF	TGTGCCAGCAGCCGGGACAGGGGAGGTGAAAAACTGTTTTTT
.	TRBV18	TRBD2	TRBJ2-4	CASSSGLAALKNIQYF	TGTGCCAGCTCATCCGGACTAGCGGCTCTCAAAAACATTCAGTACTTC